This T cell receptor (beta chain) originates from a study of PD-1 blockade in classical Hodgkin lymphoma. Study-wide findings and caveats: Newly diagnosed patients were said to have less baseline TCR diversity than healthy donors did.

The data were produced by immunoSEQ multiplex PCR, yet TCRdb's version contains in-frame clones alone and is incomplete. The repertoire includes about 26,000 clones, 82% of them detected once, and roughly 10% sits in the top ten. The patients all showed relapse after autologous stem cell transplantation, while their brentuximab vedotin exposure varied. This clone was observed once. Its antigen is not identified. This receptor was taken from a human donor with classical Hodgkin lymphoma. Sequencing was performed on peripheral blood mononuclear cells (PBMCs), taken before the second cycle of nivolumab.

CDR3 sequence: CASSFRLAGGRGSDTQYF. The CDR3 nucleotides are TGTGCCAGCAGCTTCCGACTAGCGGGGGGTCGGGGGTCAGATACGCAGTATTTT. The V call is TRBV11-2, the J call TRBJ2-3, with TRBD2 matching over 13 bases. The CDR3 runs 18 residues. The V gene's germline CDR1 is SGHAT and CDR2 FQNNGV. Trimming at V came to 3 bases and at J to 4 bases, leaving 10 bases not matched to a gene.